This entry features one TCR beta chain sequence. The target antigen is unknown. The table came from immunoSEQ multiplex PCR; TCRdb's copy has only in-frame clones and leaves some out. The repertoire includes more than 80,000 clones, roughly 87% of them detected once, and roughly 8% sits in the top ten. This record comes from a study of T cell responses to AZD1222 COVID-19 vaccine. Study-wide results and caveats: Clonal diversity was possibly underestimated; the donors were predominantly white British and more often female. Only 5 or 6 people who got AZD1222 tested seropositive at baseline. Increased Spike-specific TCR breadth and depth were observed after two AZD1222 doses. Of spike-specific TCRs, nearly half reportedly target regions left unmutated in variants.

The germline gives CDR1 SGHDT, CDR2 YYEEEE. The ends were cut back, 2 bases at V and 4 bases at J, with 10 bases in the middle. The CDR3 is 13 residues long. The sequence came from an adult who received the AZD1222 COVID-19 vaccine. The chain is built from TRBV5-6 and TRBJ2-7; TRBD2 might be the D (6 bases). Sequenced material: peripheral blood, taken 28 days after the second AZD1222 dose. The DNA of the CDR3 is TGTGCCAGCAGCTTTCGGGGGTTTTACGAGCAGTACTTC. It is translated as CASSFRGFYEQYF.